This entry is about one T cell receptor beta chain. V lost 6 bases and J lost 2, with 11 bases in between. The CDR3 has 13 residues. The germline V gene has CDR1 MNHNS and CDR2 SASEGT. Some clones are missing from TCRdb's copy, which holds only in-frame ones; the method was immunoSEQ multiplex PCR. The sample yields approximately 100,000 clones, roughly 88% seen once. The data stem from a study of graft-versus-host responses after intestinal transplantation. Study-level background: Recipients underwent multivisceral, liver-intestinal, or isolated intestinal transplants.

The sample in question was PBMCs, obtained 255 days after intestinal transplant. The chain has TRBV6-1 and TRBJ2-7; tentative D call: TRBD1 (5 bases). This TCR was recovered from a human patient who received an intestinal transplant, so some T cells may come from the graft donor. The CDR3 region has the DNA TGTGCCAGCAGACCAGACAGTACCTACGAGCAGTACTTC. Protein: CASRPDSTYEQYF.